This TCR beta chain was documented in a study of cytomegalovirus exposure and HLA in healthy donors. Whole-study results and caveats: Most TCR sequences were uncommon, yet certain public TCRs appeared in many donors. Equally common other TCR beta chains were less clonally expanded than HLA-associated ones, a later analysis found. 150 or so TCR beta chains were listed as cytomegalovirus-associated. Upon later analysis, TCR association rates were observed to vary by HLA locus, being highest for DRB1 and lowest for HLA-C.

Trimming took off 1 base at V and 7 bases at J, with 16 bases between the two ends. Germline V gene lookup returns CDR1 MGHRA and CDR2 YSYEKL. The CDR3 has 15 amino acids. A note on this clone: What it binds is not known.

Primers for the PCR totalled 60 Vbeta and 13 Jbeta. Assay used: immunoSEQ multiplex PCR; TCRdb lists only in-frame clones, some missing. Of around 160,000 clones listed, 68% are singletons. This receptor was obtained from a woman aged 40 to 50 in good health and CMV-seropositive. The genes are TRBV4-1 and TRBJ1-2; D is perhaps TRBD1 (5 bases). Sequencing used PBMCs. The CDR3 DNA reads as TGCGCCAGCAGCCAAGGTAGGCAGGGCTTACGTGGCTACACCTTC. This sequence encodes CASSQGRQGLRGYTF.